A selection of T cell receptor beta chains follows, all from one sample in a study of CD8+CD57+ T cells in acquired aplastic anemia. TCRdb itself ran the reads through MiXCR, one entry per CDR3 protein. The sample lists under 350,000 distinct CDR3 sequences, 50% to 65% occurring once. Sequencing input: sorted CD4+, CD8+, or CD8+CD57+ T cells (not recorded which) from PBMCs. Receptors originate from a human donor with aplastic anemia. CDR3s include the opening cysteine and the closing phenylalanine or tryptophan. The D gene is left open where the match is weak. Only some rows state a clone size, as once, few, many or a class for expanded clones.

-	TRBJ1-5	-	TRBV7-3	CASSYGGGDQPQHF	TGTGCCAGCAGCTACGGGGGCGGTGATCAGCCCCAGCATTTT
-	TRBJ1-5	TRBD1	TRBV7-8	CASSLRAGGSNQPQHF	TGTGCCAGCAGCTTAAGGGCAGGGGGCTCCAATCAGCCCCAGCATTTT
-	TRBJ2-7	-	TRBV10-1	CASSESSAKQYF	TGCGCCAGCAGTGAGTCCTCAGCGAAACAGTACTTC
-	TRBJ2-7	TRBD1	TRBV19	CASSSGQRAYEQYF	TGTGCCAGTAGCTCGGGACAGAGAGCCTACGAGCAGTACTTC
few	TRBJ1-2	TRBD1	TRBV5-6	CASSSLDRGGGYTF	TGTGCCAGCAGCTCCCTCGACAGGGGTGGTGGCTACACCTTC
many	TRBJ2-5	-	TRBV12-5	CASGQTSRQETQYF	TGTGCTAGTGGTCAGACTAGTCGACAAGAGACCCAGTACTTC
-	TRBJ1-5	-	TRBV7-2	CASTSTAGNQPQHF	TGTGCCAGCACCTCGACGGCTGGCAATCAGCCCCAGCATTTT
many	TRBJ2-3	TRBD2	TRBV5-1	CASSLGLAGGLADTQYF	TGCGCCAGCAGCTTGGGGCTAGCGGGGGGACTAGCAGATACGCAGTATTTT
-	TRBJ2-6	-	TRBV6-6	CASSSLNSGANVLTF	TGTGCCAGCAGCTCACTAAACTCTGGGGCCAACGTCCTGACTTTC
-	TRBJ1-2	-	TRBV24-1	CATSDPPPMHGYTF	TGTGCCACCAGTGATCCGCCCCCGATGCATGGCTACACCTTC
many	TRBJ2-3	TRBD2	TRBV12-3/TRBV12-4	CASTNGLAGDRDTQYF	TGTGCCAGCACCAATGGACTAGCGGGAGACAGAGATACGCAGTATTTT
once	TRBJ2-5	-	TRBV24-1	CATSDLPGEAQYF	TGTGCCACCAGTGATTTGCCGGGCGAGGCCCAGTACTTC
few	TRBJ2-1	-	TRBV27	CASQAARGSYNEQFF	TGTGCCAGCCAAGCCGCACGTGGTTCGTACAATGAGCAGTTCTTC
-	TRBJ2-1	TRBD2	TRBV4-1	CASSQGLAGKDEQFF	TGTGCCAGCAGCCAAGGGCTAGCGGGAAAGGATGAGCAGTTCTTC
-	TRBJ2-7	-	TRBV7-8	CASSSPGLSYEQYF	TGTGCCAGCAGTTCGCCAGGTCTTTCCTACGAGCAGTACTTC
few	TRBJ2-1	TRBD2	TRBV6-1	CASSGLAGVGSYNEQFF	TGTGCCAGCAGTGGACTAGCGGGGGTGGGCTCCTACAATGAGCAGTTCTTC
many	TRBJ2-7	TRBD1	TRBV19	CASSKYRGQGSYEQYF	TGTGCCAGTAGTAAATATAGGGGACAGGGGTCCTACGAGCAGTACTTC
few	TRBJ1-6	-	TRBV19	CASSRETARSPLHF	TGTGCCAGTTCGAGGGAGACAGCTAGGTCACCCCTCCACTTT
once	TRBJ2-7	TRBD2	TRBV6-2/TRBV6-3	CATGLAGTYRQYF	TGTGCCACCGGACTAGCGGGAACTTATCGGCAGTACTTC
few	TRBJ2-7	-	TRBV7-9	CASSATMYEQYF	TGTGCCAGCAGCGCCACCATGTACGAGCAGTACTTC
few	TRBJ2-1	TRBD2	TRBV5-1	CASSSRPPLGTSGRAPYNEQFF	TGCGCCAGCAGCTCCCGTCCACCCCTCGGGACTAGCGGGAGGGCTCCCTACAATGAGCAGTTCTTC
many	TRBJ1-5	-	TRBV12-3/TRBV12-4	CASSSGAYSNQPQHF	TGTGCCAGCAGTTCCGGGGCCTATAGCAATCAGCCCCAGCATTTT
-	TRBJ2-7	TRBD1	TRBV24-1	CATSEPGTALQYF	TGTGCCACCAGTGAACCCGGGACAGCTTTGCAGTACTTC
-	TRBJ2-7	TRBD1	TRBV2	CASSEFGTAYF	TGTGCCAGCAGTGAATTCGGGACAGCGTACTTC
few	TRBJ2-7	-	TRBV24-1	CATSLGGEQYF	TGTGCCACCAGTCTCGGTGGGGAGCAGTACTTC
many	TRBJ2-2	-	TRBV6-5	CASSYAGVNTGELFF	TGTGCCAGCAGTTACGCCGGGGTGAACACCGGGGAGCTGTTTTTT
-	TRBJ2-3	TRBD2	TRBV7-2	CASSETGGPNTQYF	TGTGCCAGCAGCGAGACGGGGGGGCCCAATACGCAGTATTTT
-	TRBJ1-1	-	TRBV7-2	CASSLPEHTEAFF	TGTGCCAGCAGCTTACCAGAACACACTGAAGCTTTCTTT
-	TRBJ2-5	-	TRBV12-3/TRBV12-4	CASSWGSGAWETQYF	TGTGCCAGCAGTTGGGGGTCAGGGGCATGGGAGACCCAGTACTTC